This section outlines one TCR beta chain sequence together with its context. The CDR3 contains 16 residues. The ends were cut back, 1 base at V and 0 bases at J, with 12 bases in the middle. The V gene's germline CDR1 is SGHAT and CDR2 FQNNGV. In the source study's methods: Amplification with reference gene primers provided the estimates of nucleated cell counts. Clones were read by immunoSEQ multiplex PCR, and TCRdb kept only the in-frame ones, dropping some. The DNA was the basis for D and trimming; V, J and clone size are from that table. The table includes under 55,000 clones, 90% detected once. This sample stems from a study of blood T cell repertoires in COVID-19. Whole-study context: Sites in the United States, Italy and Spain provided acute and convalescent COVID-19 samples. Sample material is recorded as cDNA or gDNA derived from T cells, B-cell-depleted T cells, or PBMCs.

The TCR originated in a human donor in a cohort sampled during active COVID-19. J is TRBJ2-5 and V is TRBV11-2, with D possibly matching TRBD1 (5 bases). The sequenced material came from peripheral blood. CDR3 DNA sequence: TGTGCCAGCAGCTTAGCTTGGGGCACCCACCAAGAGACCCAGTACTTC. Protein product: CASSLAWGTHQETQYF.